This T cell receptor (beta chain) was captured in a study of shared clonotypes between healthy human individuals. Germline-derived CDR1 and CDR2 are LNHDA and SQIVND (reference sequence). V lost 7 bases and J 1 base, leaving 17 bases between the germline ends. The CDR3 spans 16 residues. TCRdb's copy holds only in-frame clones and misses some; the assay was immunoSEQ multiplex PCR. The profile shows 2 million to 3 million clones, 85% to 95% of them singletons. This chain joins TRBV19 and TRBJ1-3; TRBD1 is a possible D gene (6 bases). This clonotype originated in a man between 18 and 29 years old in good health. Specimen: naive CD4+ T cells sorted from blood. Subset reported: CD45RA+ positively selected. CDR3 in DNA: TGTGCCAGTACCCGAACATCTACAGGGTCTGGAAACACCATATATTTT. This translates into CASTRTSTGSGNTIYF.